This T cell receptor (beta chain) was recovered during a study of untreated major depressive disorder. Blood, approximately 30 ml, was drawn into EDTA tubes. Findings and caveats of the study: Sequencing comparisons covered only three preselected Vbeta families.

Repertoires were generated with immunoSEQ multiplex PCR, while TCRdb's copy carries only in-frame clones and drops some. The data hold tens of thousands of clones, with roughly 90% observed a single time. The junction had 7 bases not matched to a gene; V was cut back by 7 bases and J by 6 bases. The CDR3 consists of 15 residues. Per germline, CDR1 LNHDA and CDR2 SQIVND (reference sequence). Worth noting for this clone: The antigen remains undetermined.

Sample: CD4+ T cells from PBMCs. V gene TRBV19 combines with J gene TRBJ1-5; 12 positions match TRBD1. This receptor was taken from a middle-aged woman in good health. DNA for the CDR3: TGTGCCAGTACCAACGGGGACAGGGGGCTTCAGCCCCAGCATTTT. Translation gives CASTNGDRGLQPQHF.